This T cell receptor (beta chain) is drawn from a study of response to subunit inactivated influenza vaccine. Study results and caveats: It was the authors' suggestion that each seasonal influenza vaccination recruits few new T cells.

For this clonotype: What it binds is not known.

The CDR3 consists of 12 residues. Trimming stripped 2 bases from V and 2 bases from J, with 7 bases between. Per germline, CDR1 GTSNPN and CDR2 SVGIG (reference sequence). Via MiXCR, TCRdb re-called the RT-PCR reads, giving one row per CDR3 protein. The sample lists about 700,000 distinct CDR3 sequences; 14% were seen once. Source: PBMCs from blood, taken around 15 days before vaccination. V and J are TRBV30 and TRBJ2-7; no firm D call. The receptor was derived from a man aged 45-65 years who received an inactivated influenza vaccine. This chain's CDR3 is CAWSNSAYEQYF. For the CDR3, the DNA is TGTGCCTGGAGTAACAGCGCCTACGAGCAGTACTTC. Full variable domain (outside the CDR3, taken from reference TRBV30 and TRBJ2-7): SQTIHQWPATLVQPVGSPLSLECTVEGTSNPNLYWYRQAAGRGLQLLFYSVGIGQISSEVPQNLSASRPQDRQFILSSKKLLLSDSGFYLCAWSNSAYEQYFGPGTRLTVT.